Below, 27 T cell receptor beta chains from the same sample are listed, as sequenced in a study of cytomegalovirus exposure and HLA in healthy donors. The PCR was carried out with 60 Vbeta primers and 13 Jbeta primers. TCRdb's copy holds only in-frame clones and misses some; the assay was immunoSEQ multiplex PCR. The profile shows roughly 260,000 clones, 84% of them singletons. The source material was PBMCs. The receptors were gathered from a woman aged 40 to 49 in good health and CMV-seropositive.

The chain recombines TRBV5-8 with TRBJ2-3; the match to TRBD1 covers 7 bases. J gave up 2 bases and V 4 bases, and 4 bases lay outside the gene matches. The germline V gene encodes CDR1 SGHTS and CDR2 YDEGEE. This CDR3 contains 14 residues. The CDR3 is CASSRGQHTDTQYF. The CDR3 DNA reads TGTGCCAGCAGCCGGGGACAGCACACAGATACGCAGTATTTT.

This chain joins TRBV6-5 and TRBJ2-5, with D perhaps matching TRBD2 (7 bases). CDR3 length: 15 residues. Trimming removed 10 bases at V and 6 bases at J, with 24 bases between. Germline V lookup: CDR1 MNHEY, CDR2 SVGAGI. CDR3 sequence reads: CATLGGGRSGKTQYF. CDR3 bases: TGTGCCACCCTGGGGGGCGGGAGAAGTGGGAAGACCCAGTACTTC.

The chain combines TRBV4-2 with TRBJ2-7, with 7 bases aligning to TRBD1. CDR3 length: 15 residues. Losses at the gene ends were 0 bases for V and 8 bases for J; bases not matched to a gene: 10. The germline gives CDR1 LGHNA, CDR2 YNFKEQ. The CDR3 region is CASSQETGAPRQQYF. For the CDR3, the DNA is TGTGCCAGCAGCCAAGAAACAGGGGCCCCACGCCAGCAGTACTTC.

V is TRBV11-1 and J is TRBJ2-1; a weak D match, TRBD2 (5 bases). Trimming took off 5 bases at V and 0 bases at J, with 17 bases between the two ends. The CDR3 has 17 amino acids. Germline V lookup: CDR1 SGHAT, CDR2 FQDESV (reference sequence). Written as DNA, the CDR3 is TGTGCCAGCAGCCCCGAATTAGCGAGAAGCTCCTACAATGAGCAGTTCTTC. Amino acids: CASSPELARSSYNEQFF. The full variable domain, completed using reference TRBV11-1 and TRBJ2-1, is EAEVAQSPRYKITEKSQAVAFWCDPISGHATLYWYRQILGQGPELLVQFQDESVVDDSQLPKDRFSAERLKGVDSTLKIQPAELGDSAMYLCASSPELARSSYNEQFFGPGTRLTVL.

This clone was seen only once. Here the CDR3 reads CASSPLADTPGGYTF. The CDR3 nucleotides read TGTGCCAGCTCACCACTGGCCGACACCCCTGGTGGCTACACCTTC. The chain recombines TRBV18 with TRBJ1-2; no clear D. CDR1 and CDR2 from the germline V gene are KGHSH and LQKENI. The CDR3 is made up of 15 amino acids. V dropped 1 base and J dropped 7 bases, with 16 bases sitting between them. The full variable domain, with the rest looked up from reference TRBV18 and TRBJ1-2, is NAGVMQNPRHLVRRRGQEARLRCSPMKGHSHVYWYRQLPEEGLKFMVYLQKENIIDESGMPKERFSAEFPKEGPSILRIQQVVRGDSAAYFCASSPLADTPGGYTFGSGTRLTVV.

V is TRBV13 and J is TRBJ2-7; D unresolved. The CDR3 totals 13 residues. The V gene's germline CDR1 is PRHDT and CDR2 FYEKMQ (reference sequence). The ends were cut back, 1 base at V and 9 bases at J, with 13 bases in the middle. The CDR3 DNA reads TGTGCCAGCAGCTTAGAAGGTCGCGGCTTGCAGTACTTC. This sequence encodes CASSLEGRGLQYF.

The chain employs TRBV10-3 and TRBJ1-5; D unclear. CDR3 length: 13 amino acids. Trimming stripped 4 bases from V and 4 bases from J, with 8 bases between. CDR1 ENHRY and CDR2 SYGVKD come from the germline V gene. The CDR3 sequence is CAISATENQPQHF. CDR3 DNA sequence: TGTGCCATCAGTGCTACAGAAAATCAGCCCCAGCATTTT.

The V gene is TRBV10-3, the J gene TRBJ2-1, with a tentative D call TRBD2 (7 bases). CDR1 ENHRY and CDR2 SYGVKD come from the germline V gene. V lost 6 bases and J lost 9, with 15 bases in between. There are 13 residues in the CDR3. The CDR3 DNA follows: TGTGCCATCAGCTACGGACTAGGGGGTGAGCAGTTCTTC. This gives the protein CAISYGLGGEQFF.

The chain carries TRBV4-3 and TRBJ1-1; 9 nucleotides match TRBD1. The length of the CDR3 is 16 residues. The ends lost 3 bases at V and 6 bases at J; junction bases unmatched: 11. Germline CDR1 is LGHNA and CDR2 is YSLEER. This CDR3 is CASSHLRGQGMPEAFF. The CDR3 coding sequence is TGCGCCAGCAGCCACTTACGGGGACAGGGAATGCCTGAAGCTTTCTTT.

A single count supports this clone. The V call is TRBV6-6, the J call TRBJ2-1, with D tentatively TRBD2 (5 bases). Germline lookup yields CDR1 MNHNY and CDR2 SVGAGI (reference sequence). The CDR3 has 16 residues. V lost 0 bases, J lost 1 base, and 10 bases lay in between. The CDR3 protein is CASSYSGVISYNEQFF. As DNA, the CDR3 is TGTGCCAGCAGTTACTCCGGGGTAATTTCCTACAATGAGCAGTTCTTC.

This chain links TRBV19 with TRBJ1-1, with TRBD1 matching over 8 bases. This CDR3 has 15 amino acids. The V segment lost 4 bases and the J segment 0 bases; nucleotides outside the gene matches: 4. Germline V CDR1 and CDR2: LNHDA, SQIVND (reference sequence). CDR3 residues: CASSTPRGLNTEAFF. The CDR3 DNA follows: TGTGCCAGTAGTACACCCAGGGGGCTGAACACTGAAGCTTTCTTT.

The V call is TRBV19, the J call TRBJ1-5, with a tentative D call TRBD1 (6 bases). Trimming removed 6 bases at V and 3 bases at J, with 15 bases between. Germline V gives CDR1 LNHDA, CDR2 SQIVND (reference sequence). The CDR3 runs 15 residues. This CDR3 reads CASRWKTGFNQPQHF. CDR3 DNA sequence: TGTGCCAGTAGATGGAAGACAGGCTTCAATCAGCCCCAGCATTTT.

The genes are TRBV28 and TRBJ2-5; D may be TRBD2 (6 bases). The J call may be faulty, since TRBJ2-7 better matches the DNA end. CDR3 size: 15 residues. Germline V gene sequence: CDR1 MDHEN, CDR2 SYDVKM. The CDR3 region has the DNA TGTGCCAGCAGTGAACCTGGGGGAGGCTCCTACGAGCAGTACTTC. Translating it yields CASSEPGGGSYEQYF.

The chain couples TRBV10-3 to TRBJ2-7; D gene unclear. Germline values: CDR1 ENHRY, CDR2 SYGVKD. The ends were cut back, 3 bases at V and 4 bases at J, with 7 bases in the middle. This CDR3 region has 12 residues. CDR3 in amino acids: CAISDANYEQYF. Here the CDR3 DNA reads TGTGCCATCAGTGACGCGAATTACGAGCAGTACTTC.

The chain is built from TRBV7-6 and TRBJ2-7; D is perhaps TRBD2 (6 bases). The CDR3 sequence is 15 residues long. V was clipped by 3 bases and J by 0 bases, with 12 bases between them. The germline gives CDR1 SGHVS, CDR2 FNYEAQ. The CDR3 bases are TGTGCCAGCAGCTTTCGGGACTCGAGCTCCTACGAGCAGTACTTC. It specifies CASSFRDSSSYEQYF.

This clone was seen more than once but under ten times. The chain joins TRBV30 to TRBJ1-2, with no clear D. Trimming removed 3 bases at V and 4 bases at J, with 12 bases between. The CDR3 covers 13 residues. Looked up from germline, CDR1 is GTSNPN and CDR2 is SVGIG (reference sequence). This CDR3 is CAWRAVPLYGYTF. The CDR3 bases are TGTGCCTGGAGGGCAGTACCCCTCTATGGCTACACCTTC.

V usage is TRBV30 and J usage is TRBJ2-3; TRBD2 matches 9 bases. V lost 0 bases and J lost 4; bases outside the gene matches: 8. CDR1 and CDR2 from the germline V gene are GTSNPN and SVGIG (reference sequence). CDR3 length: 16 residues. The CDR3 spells CAWSVKGLAGADTQYF. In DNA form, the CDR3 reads TGTGCCTGGAGTGTAAAAGGATTAGCGGGAGCAGATACGCAGTATTTT.

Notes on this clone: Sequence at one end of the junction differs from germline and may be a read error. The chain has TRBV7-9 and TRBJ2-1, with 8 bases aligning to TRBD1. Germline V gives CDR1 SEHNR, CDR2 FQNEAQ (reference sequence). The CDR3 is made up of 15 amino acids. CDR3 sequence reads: CSSSLGQGLGNEQFF. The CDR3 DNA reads TGTTCCAGCAGCTTAGGACAGGGATTAGGCAATGAGCAGTTCTTC.

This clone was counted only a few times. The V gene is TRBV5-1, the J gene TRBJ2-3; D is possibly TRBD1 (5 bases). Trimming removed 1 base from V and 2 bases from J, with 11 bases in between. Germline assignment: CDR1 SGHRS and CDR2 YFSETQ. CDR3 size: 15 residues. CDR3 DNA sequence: TGCGCCAGCAGCTTGTCAGGGCAGATCACAGATACGCAGTATTTT. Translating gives CASSLSGQITDTQYF.

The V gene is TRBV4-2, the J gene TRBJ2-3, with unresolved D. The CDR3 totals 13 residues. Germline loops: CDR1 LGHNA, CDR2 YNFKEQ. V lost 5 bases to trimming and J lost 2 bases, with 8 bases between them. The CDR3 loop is CASSSVLTDTQYF. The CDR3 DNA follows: TGTGCCAGCAGCTCGGTCCTCACAGATACGCAGTATTTT.

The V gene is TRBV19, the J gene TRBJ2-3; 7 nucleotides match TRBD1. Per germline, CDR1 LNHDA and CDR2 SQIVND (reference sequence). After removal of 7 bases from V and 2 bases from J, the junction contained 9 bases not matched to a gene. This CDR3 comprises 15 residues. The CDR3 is CASTPGTVITDTQYF. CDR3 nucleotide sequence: TGTGCCAGTACCCCCGGGACAGTTATCACAGATACGCAGTATTTT.

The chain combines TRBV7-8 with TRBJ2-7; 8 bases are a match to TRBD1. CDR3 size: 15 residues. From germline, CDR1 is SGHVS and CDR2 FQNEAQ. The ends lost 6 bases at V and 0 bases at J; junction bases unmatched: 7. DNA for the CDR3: TGTGCCAGCAGTTCCCGGGACAGGAACTCCTACGAGCAGTACTTC. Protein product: CASSSRDRNSYEQYF. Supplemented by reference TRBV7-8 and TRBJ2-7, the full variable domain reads GAGVSQSPRYKVAKRGQDVALRCDPISGHVSLFWYQQALGQGPEFLTYFQNEAQLDKSGLPSDRFFAERPEGSVSTLKIQRTQQEDSAVYLCASSSRDRNSYEQYFGPGTRLTVT.

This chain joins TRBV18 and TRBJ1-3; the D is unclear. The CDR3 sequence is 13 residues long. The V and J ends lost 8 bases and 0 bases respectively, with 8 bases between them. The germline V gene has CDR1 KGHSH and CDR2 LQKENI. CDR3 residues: CASKLSSGNTIYF. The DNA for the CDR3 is TGTGCCAGCAAACTGAGCTCTGGAAACACCATATATTTT.

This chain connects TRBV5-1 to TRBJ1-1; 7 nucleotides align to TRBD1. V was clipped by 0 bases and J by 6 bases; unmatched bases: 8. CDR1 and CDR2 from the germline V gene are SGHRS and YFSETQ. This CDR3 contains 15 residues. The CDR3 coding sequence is TGCGCCAGCAGCTTGGTTCCAGGGGGGCGGGCTGAAGCTTTCTTT. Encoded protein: CASSLVPGGRAEAFF.

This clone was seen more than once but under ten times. CDR3 amino acids: CASSGDRLAKNIQYF. The CDR3 DNA reads TGTGCCAGCTCGGGAGACAGATTAGCCAAAAACATTCAGTACTTC. The genes are TRBV25-1 and TRBJ2-4, with a weak D call TRBD2 (6 bases). In germline, CDR1 is MGHDK, CDR2 SYGVNS. V dropped 8 bases and J dropped 0 bases, with 14 bases sitting between them. The CDR3 extends over 15 amino acids.

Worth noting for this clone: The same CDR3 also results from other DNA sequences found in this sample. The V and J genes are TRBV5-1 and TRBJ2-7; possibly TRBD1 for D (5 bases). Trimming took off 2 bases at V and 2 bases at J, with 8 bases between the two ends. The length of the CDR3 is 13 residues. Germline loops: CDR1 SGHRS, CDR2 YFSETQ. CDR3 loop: CASSLPGTYEQYF. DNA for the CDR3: TGCGCCAGCAGCTTACCAGGGACCTACGAGCAGTACTTC.

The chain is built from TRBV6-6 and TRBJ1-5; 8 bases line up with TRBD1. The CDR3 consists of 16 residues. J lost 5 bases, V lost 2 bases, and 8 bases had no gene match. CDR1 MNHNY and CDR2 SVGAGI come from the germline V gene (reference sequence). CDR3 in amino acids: CASSYRTGSLYQPQHF. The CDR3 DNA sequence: TGTGCCAGCAGTTACCGGACAGGGTCATTATATCAGCCCCAGCATTTT.